This T cell receptor (beta chain) emerged from a study of T cell changes during pregnancy in multiple sclerosis. Germline V CDR1 and CDR2: SEHNR, FQNEAQ (reference sequence). With V trimmed by 6 bases and J by 8 bases, 8 bases remained unmatched. This CDR3 region has 13 residues. Using immunoSEQ multiplex PCR, the repertoire was profiled, and TCRdb retains in-frame clones only, with some absent. The sample holds approximately 60,000 clones, around 94% seen once. The V gene is TRBV7-9, the J gene TRBJ1-1; 8 bases line up with TRBD1. This receptor was obtained from a female donor with multiple sclerosis, enrolled in a pregnancy study. The sample in question was CD8+ T cells from peripheral blood mononuclear cells, obtained in the third trimester of pregnancy. The DNA of the CDR3 is TGTGCCAGCAGTGGGACGGACAGGGAGGAAGCTTTCTTT. This codes for CASSGTDREEAFF.